These 13 T cell receptor beta chains came from one sample sequenced in a study of blood T cell repertoires in COVID-19. Sequencing used immunoSEQ multiplex PCR; TCRdb keeps in-frame clones, though not all of them. The sample gives under 300,000 clones, 81% of which show up once; 2.5% to 3% is in the top ten. The sample was peripheral blood. Receptors were obtained from a woman aged 60-75 years with active or convalescent COVID-19.

The V call is TRBV6-5, the J call TRBJ2-2, with TRBD1 matching 9 bases. CDR3 length equals 14 residues. The germline V gene encodes CDR1 MNHEY and CDR2 SVGAGI. V was pared by 4 bases and J by 8 bases, with 5 bases of the junction left unmatched. The CDR3: CASSFRTGDGELFF. For the CDR3, the DNA is TGTGCCAGCAGTTTTCGGACAGGGGATGGGGAGCTGTTTTTT.

This clone was seen a few times. This sequence joins TRBV7-2 and TRBJ1-2; 10 nucleotides align to TRBD1. CDR1 SGHTA and CDR2 FQGNSA come from the germline V gene. This CDR3 has 14 residues. The trim removed 4 bases at V and 5 bases at J, leaving 4 bases unmatched. CDR3 sequence (DNA): TGTGCCAGCAGCTCCGACAGGGGGCGGTATGGCTACACCTTC. As protein: CASSSDRGRYGYTF.

This chain connects TRBV6-2 or TRBV6-3 to TRBJ2-1; tentative D call: TRBD1 (5 bases). V dropped 4 bases and J dropped 6 bases, with 10 bases sitting between them. CDR1 is MNHEY, CDR2 SVGEGT, per germline. CDR3 length: 13 amino acids. Here the CDR3 DNA reads TGTGCCAGCAGTTCCCAGGGAATCAATGAGCAGTTCTTC. Protein sequence: CASSSQGINEQFF.

This sequence joins TRBV27 and TRBJ1-6; 10 bases map to TRBD1. Germline CDR1 MNHEY, CDR2 SMNVEV (reference sequence). This CDR3 region has 14 residues. V dropped 4 bases and J dropped 8; count of bases not matched to a gene: 2. The CDR3 sequence is CASSSDRGHSPLHF. Written as DNA, the CDR3 is TGTGCCAGCAGTTCCGACAGGGGGCATTCACCCCTCCACTTT.

This sequence joins TRBV27 and TRBJ2-3; tentative D call: TRBD2 (5 bases). CDR3 length equals 15 residues. Germline V CDR1 and CDR2: MNHEY, SMNVEV (reference sequence). The germline V and J ends were trimmed by 6 bases and 5 bases, with 18 bases remaining between them. The CDR3 bases are TGTGCCAGCAGCCTTTTTTCCGGGAAATTAGATACGCAGTATTTT. This translates into CASSLFSGKLDTQYF.

The chain recombines TRBV4-1 with TRBJ1-2, with 9 nucleotides matching TRBD1. V trimming: 0 bases; J trimming: 4 bases; junction bases outside the gene matches: 6. CDR1 and CDR2 (germline): MGHRA, YSYEKL. The CDR3 totals 16 residues. The CDR3 loop reads CASSQDRGTGSYGYTF. CDR3 bases: TGCGCCAGCAGCCAAGATCGGGGGACAGGGAGCTATGGCTACACCTTC.

The CDR3 sequence: CASRGLAGEETQYF. For the CDR3, the DNA is TGTGCCAGCAGGGGACTAGCGGGAGAAGAGACCCAGTACTTC. This chain joins TRBV6-5 and TRBJ2-5; 14 bases line up with TRBD2. The junction had 0 bases not matched to a gene; V was cut back by 6 bases and J by 3 bases. This CDR3 is built from 14 residues. CDR1 is MNHEY and CDR2 is SVGAGI in the germline V gene.

The rearrangement links TRBV11-2 to TRBJ2-3; TRBD1 matches 7 bases. Germline V gene lookup returns CDR1 SGHAT and CDR2 FQNNGV. This CDR3 contains 14 residues. Trimming at V came to 3 bases and at J to 3 bases, leaving 3 bases not matched to a gene. DNA for the CDR3: TGTGCCAGCAGCTTCAACAGGGGTACAGATACGCAGTATTTT. It yields the protein CASSFNRGTDTQYF.

This chain connects TRBV5-1 to TRBJ2-3; D is unresolved. Trimming removed 4 bases from V and 0 bases from J, with 12 bases in between. The germline gives CDR1 SGHRS, CDR2 YFSETQ. CDR3 length: 15 residues. The CDR3 sequence: CASSQAALSTDTQYF. The CDR3 nucleotides read TGCGCCAGCAGCCAAGCAGCGTTGAGCACAGATACGCAGTATTTT.

This sequence joins TRBV11-2 and TRBJ2-2; 8 bases are shared with TRBD1. This CDR3 contains 14 residues. V shed 5 bases and J 4 bases; nucleotides not matched to a gene: 3. Germline CDR1 and CDR2: SGHAT and FQNNGV. The CDR3 sequence: CASSKDRVTGELFF. The CDR3 bases are TGTGCCAGCAGCAAGGACAGGGTCACCGGGGAGCTGTTTTTT. Drawing the rest from reference TRBV11-2 and TRBJ2-2, the complete variable domain is EAGVAQSPRYKIIEKRQSVAFWCNPISGHATLYWYQQILGQGPKLLIQFQNNGVVDDSQLPKDRFSAERLKGVDSTLKIQPAKLEDSAVYLCASSKDRVTGELFFGEGSRLTVL.

The chain has TRBV19 and TRBJ1-1; tentatively, D is TRBD1 (5 bases). CDR3 size: 14 residues. Trimming shortened V by 4 bases and J by 4 bases, and 13 bases separated the two germline ends. CDR1 is LNHDA, CDR2 SQIVND, per germline (reference sequence). CDR3 coding DNA: TGTGCCAGTAGTACTCTCACGGGGGTCACTGAAGCTTTCTTT. Its translation: CASSTLTGVTEAFF.

This chain joins TRBV9 and TRBJ1-2; 7 positions agree with TRBD1. Looked up from germline, CDR1 is SGDLS and CDR2 is YYNGEE. The junction had 2 bases not matched to a gene; V was cut back by 3 bases and J by 0 bases. The CDR3 is made up of 14 amino acids. The CDR3 region is CASSGDRTNYGYTF. CDR3 in DNA: TGTGCCAGCAGCGGGGACAGAACTAACTATGGCTACACCTTC. The full variable domain, its missing parts supplied by reference TRBV9 and TRBJ1-2, is DSGVTQTPKHLITATGQRVTLRCSPRSGDLSVYWYQQSLDQGLQFLIQYYNGEERAKGNILERFSAQQFPDLHSELNLSSLELGDSALYFCASSGDRTNYGYTFGSGTRLTVV.

The genes are TRBV18 and TRBJ1-2; D might be TRBD1 (5 bases). Per germline, CDR1 KGHSH and CDR2 LQKENI. V lost 3 bases to trimming and J lost 3 bases, with 17 bases between them. This CDR3 region has 16 residues. DNA of the CDR3: TGTGCCAGCTCACCGTCGGAGGGGTCCCGTTACTATGGCTACACCTTC. This encodes CASSPSEGSRYYGYTF.